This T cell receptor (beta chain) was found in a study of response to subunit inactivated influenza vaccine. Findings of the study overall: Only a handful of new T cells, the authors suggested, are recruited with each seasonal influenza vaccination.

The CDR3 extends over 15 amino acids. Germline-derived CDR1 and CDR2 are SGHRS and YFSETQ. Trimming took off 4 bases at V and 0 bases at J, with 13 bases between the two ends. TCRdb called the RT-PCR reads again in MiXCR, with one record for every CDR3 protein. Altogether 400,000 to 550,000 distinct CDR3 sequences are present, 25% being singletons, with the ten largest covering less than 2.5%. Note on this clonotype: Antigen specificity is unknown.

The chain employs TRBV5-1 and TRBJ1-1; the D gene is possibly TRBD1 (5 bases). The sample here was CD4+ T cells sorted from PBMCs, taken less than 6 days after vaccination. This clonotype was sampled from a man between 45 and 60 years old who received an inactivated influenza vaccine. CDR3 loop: CASSMGGGLNTEAFF. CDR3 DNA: TGCGCCAGCAGCATGGGCGGGGGATTGAACACTGAAGCTTTCTTT.